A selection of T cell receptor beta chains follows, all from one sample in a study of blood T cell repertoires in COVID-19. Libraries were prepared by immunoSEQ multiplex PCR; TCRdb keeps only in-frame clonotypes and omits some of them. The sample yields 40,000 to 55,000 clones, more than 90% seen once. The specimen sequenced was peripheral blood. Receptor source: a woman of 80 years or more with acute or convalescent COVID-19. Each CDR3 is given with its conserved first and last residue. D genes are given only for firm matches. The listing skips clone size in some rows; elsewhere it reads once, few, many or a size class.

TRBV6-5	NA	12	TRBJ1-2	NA	TGTGCCAGCAGTCGTACAGGCTATGGCTACACCTTC	CASSRTGYGYTF
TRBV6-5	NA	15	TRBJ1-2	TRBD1	TGTGCCAGCAGAACGACAGGGAGGCCGCTAGATGGCTACACCTTC	CASRTTGRPLDGYTF
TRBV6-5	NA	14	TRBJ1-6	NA	TGTGCCAGCAGCCTGCCGGGAATTAATTCACCCCTCCACTTT	CASSLPGINSPLHF
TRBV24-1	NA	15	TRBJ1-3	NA	TGTGCCACCAGTGATGGGAGGGCTTCTGGAAACACCATATATTTT	CATSDGRASGNTIYF
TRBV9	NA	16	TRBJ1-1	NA	TGTGCCAGCAGCCCTCATACAGGTTTACTGGCCACTGAAGCTTTCTTT	CASSPHTGLLATEAFF
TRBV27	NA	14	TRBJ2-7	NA	TGTGCCAGCAGTCGGACGGGAAGCTCCTACGAGCAGTACTTC	CASSRTGSSYEQYF
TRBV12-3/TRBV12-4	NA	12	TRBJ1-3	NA	TGTGCCAGCAGGGAGGCTGGAAACACCATATATTTT	CASREAGNTIYF
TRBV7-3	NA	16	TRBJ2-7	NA	TGTGCCAGCAGCCCCGGGTTTGGCGGAGGGGTCGGCGAGCAGTACTTC	CASSPGFGGGVGEQYF
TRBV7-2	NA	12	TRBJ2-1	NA	TGTGCCAGCAGCTCACAGGGCTATGAGCAGTTCTTC	CASSSQGYEQFF
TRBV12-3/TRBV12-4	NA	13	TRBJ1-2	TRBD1	TGTGCCAGCAGATCGACAGGGGGAGCTGGCTACACCTTC	CASRSTGGAGYTF
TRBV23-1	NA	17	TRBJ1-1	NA	TGCGCCAGCAGTCAATCATGGGTACAGGGAATGAACACTGAAGCTTTCTTT	CASSQSWVQGMNTEAFF
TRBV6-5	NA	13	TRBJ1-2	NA	TGTGCCGGAGCGGAAAACGGGGGGGATGGCTACACCTTC	CAGAENGGDGYTF
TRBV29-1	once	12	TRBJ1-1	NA	TGCAGCGTTAGCGGGGGAGGGACTGAAGCTTTCTTT	CSVSGGGTEAFF
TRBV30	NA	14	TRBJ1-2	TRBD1	TGTGCCTGGAGCCCGACAGGGGGCGACTATGGCTACACCTTC	CAWSPTGGDYGYTF
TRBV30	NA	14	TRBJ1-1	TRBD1	TGTGCCTTTGGACAGGCCTATTGGAACACTGAAGCTTTCTTT	CAFGQAYWNTEAFF
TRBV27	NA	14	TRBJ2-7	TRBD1	TGTGCCAGCAGTCCACAGGGGGCGACGTACGAGCAGTACTTC	CASSPQGATYEQYF
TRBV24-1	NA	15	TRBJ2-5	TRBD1	TGTGCCACCAGTACCCCGGGACAGGGTCATGAGACCCAGTACTTC	CATSTPGQGHETQYF
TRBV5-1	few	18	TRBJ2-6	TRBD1	TGCGCCAGCAGCTTGACCGGGACAGGGGGCGCTGGGGCCAACGTCCTGACTTTC	CASSLTGTGGAGANVLTF
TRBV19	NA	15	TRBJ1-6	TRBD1	TGTGCCAGTAGTAGCAAGACAGGGACTAATTCACCCCTCCACTTT	CASSSKTGTNSPLHF
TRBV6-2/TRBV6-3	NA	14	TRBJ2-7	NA	TGTGCCAGCAGTTACCATACGGGGAGGTACGAGCAGTACTTC	CASSYHTGRYEQYF
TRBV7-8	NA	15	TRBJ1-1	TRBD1	TGTGCCAGCAGCTTAGTCGGACAGGGGGTCACTGAAGCTTTCTTT	CASSLVGQGVTEAFF
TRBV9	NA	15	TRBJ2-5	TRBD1	TGTGCCAGCAGCCCCAGGACAGGGTTAGGAGAGACCCAGTACTTC	CASSPRTGLGETQYF
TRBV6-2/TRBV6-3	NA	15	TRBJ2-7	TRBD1	TGTGCCAGCAGTTACTGGGACAGGGGGCCGTACGAGCAGTACTTC	CASSYWDRGPYEQYF
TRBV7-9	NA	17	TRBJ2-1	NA	TGTGCCAGCAGCCGTTTTAGTGGTGTAGGGGCAGGATTTGAGCAGTTCTTC	CASSRFSGVGAGFEQFF
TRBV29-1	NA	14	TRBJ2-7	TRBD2	TGCAGCGTTGCCAACACTAGCGGGTTGAAAGAGCAGTACTTC	CSVANTSGLKEQYF
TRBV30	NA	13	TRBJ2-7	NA	TGTGCCTGTTTAGAGCTAGCGCATTACGAGCAGTACTTC	CACLELAHYEQYF
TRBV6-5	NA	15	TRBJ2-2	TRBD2	TGTGCCAGCACCTATTCTAGCGGAAACACCGGGGAGCTGTTTTTT	CASTYSSGNTGELFF
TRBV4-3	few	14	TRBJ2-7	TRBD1	TGCGCCAGCAGCCAAGGGACAGGGAACCGCGAGCAGTACTTC	CASSQGTGNREQYF
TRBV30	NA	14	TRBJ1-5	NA	TGTGCCTGGACCGTCGGGGGGACAAATCAGCCCCAGCATTTT	CAWTVGGTNQPQHF
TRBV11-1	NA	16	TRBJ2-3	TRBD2	TGTGCCAGCAGCTTAGCGAGCGGGACCGTCACAGATACGCAGTATTTT	CASSLASGTVTDTQYF
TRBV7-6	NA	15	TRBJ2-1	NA	TGTGCCAGCAGCTTAGGGTCCTCCGGCTACAATGAGCAGTTCTTC	CASSLGSSGYNEQFF
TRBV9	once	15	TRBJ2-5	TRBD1	TGTGCCAGCAGCGTACAGGACAGGAGCCAAGAGACCCAGTACTTC	CASSVQDRSQETQYF
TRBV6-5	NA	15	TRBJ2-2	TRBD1	TGTGCCAGCAGTAGGACAGGGGCGGGCGCCGGGGAGCTGTTTTTT	CASSRTGAGAGELFF
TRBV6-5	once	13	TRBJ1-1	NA	TGTGCCAGCAGTTATGGGCAGAACACTGAAGCTTTCTTT	CASSYGQNTEAFF
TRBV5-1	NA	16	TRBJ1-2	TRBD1	TGCGCCAGCAGCTCCCGGGGACAGGGGGCTCTGGATGGCTACACCTTC	CASSSRGQGALDGYTF
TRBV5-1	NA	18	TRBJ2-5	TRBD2	TGCGCCAGCAGCTTGGCGCCTAGCGGGAGGGGGACCCAAGAGACCCAGTACTTC	CASSLAPSGRGTQETQYF
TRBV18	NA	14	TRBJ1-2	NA	TGTGCCAGCTCACCCACGGCAGGGGTGAATGGCTACACCTTC	CASSPTAGVNGYTF
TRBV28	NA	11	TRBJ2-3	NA	TGTGCCAGCAGCCCCCGGGATACGCAGTATTTT	CASSPRDTQYF
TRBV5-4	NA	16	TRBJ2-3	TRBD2	TGTGCCAGCAGCTTGACTAGCGGGCATAGCACAGATACGCAGTATTTT	CASSLTSGHSTDTQYF
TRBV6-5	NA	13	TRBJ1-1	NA	TGTGCCAGCAGTTACTTGTCGGACACTGAAGCTTTCTTT	CASSYLSDTEAFF
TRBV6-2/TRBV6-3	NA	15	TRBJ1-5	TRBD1	TGTGCCAGCAGTTACCGCCGAGACAGGGTACAGCCCCAGCATTTT	CASSYRRDRVQPQHF
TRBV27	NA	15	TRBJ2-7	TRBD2	TGTGCCAGCAGCTTAGCGGGAGTTTTCTCCTACGAGCAGTACTTC	CASSLAGVFSYEQYF
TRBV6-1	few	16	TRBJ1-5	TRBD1	TGTGCCAGCAGTGAAGCCGGGACAGTAGGCAATCAGCCCCAGCATTTT	CASSEAGTVGNQPQHF
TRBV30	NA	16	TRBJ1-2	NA	TGTGCCTGGGCCGTGGACAGAATTGTAACTAACTATGGCTACACCTTC	CAWAVDRIVTNYGYTF
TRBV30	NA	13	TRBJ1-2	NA	TGTGCCTGGAGTACAGGGAACAGCTATGGCTACACCTTC	CAWSTGNSYGYTF
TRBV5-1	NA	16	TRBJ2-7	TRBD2	TGCGCCAGCAGGTTGGGTATGGGACTAGCGACCTACGAGCAGTACTTC	CASRLGMGLATYEQYF
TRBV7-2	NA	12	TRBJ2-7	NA	TGTGCCAGCAGTATGAGTGGGCGCGAGCAGTACTTC	CASSMSGREQYF
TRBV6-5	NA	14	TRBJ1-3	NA	TGTGCCAGCAGTTACTCGAAGCTTGGAAACACCATATATTTT	CASSYSKLGNTIYF
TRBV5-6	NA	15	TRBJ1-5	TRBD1	TGTGCCAGCAGCTTAGGACAGGGGGTTTACCAGCCCCAGCATTTT	CASSLGQGVYQPQHF
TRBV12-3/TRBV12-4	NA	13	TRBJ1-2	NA	TGTGCCAGCAGTTTAACAGTAAACTATGGCTACACCTTC	CASSLTVNYGYTF
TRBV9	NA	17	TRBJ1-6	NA	TGTGCCAGCAGCGCAAGACAGGAGAGCTCCTATAATTCACCCCTCCACTTT	CASSARQESSYNSPLHF
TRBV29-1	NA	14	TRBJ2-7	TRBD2	TGCAGCGTTGGGGGGGGAGGGCACTCCTACGAGCAGTACTTC	CSVGGGGHSYEQYF
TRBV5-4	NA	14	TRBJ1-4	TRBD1	TGTGCCAGCAGCACCCGACAGGGTGGTGAAAAACTGTTTTTT	CASSTRQGGEKLFF
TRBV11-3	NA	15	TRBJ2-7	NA	TGTGCCAGCAGCTTAGCCGGGATAGGCTTCTACGAGCAGTACTTC	CASSLAGIGFYEQYF
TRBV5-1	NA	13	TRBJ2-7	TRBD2	TGCGCCAGCGCGAATAGCGGGAGCTACGAGCAGTACTTC	CASANSGSYEQYF
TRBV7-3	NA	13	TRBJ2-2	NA	TGTGCCAGCAGCTCCAAGAACACCGGGGAGCTGTTTTTT	CASSSKNTGELFF
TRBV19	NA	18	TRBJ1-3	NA	TGTGCCAGTAGCCTCTCTGGGCGCGGAGGGCAGATTGGAAACACCATATATTTT	CASSLSGRGGQIGNTIYF
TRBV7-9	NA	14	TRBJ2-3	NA	TGTGCCAGCAGCTCCGGGGATAGCACAGATACGCAGTATTTT	CASSSGDSTDTQYF
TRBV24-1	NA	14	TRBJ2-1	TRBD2	TGTGCCACCAACCTTAGCGGGATGGACAATGAGCAGTTCTTC	CATNLSGMDNEQFF